These 12 T cell receptor beta chains share one sample of origin, sequenced in a study of CD8+ T cells in alopecia areata. Treatment indicated: oral pan-JAK inhibitor, 5-10 mg twice daily. RNA extraction and reverse transcription yielded cDNA as sequencing template. Assay used: immunoSEQ multiplex PCR; TCRdb lists only in-frame clones, some missing. The sample has approximately 150,000 clones, approximately 59% seen once; the top ten hold under 20%. The sample in question was CD4+ T cells sorted from blood, obtained at approximately week 60, from a patient treated with tofacitinib. The source of these receptors is a human donor with alopecia areata.

This clone was seen ten or more times. V and J are TRBV9 and TRBJ2-7, with D maybe TRBD2 (6 bases). The CDR3 length is 17 residues. Germline V gene data show CDR1 as SGDLS and CDR2 as YYNGEE. Trimming removed 4 bases from V and 6 bases from J, with 26 bases in between. CDR3 amino acids: CASSKREVGKGLCEQYF. CDR3 coding DNA: TGTGCCAGCAGCAAGAGGGAGGTAGGGAAGGGGCTCTGCGAGCAGTACTTC. The full variable domain, completed using reference TRBV9 and TRBJ2-7, is DSGVTQTPKHLITATGQRVTLRCSPRSGDLSVYWYQQSLDQGLQFLIQYYNGEERAKGNILERFSAQQFPDLHSELNLSSLELGDSALYFCASSKREVGKGLCEQYFGPGTRLTVT.

The rearrangement uses TRBV10-3 and TRBJ2-3; 9 nucleotides align to TRBD2. Germline loops: CDR1 ENHRY, CDR2 SYGVKD. After removal of 7 bases from V and 0 bases from J, the junction contained 8 bases not matched to a gene. This CDR3 has 16 residues. DNA for the CDR3: TGTGCCATCACAGCGGGGGGACTCGGAAGCACAGATACGCAGTATTTT. Its translation: CAITAGGLGSTDTQYF.

V usage is TRBV30 and J usage is TRBJ2-1; possibly TRBD2 for D (6 bases). V was pared by 3 bases and J by 4 bases, with 16 bases between. The V gene's germline CDR1 is GTSNPN and CDR2 SVGIG (reference sequence). The CDR3 is 15 residues long. As DNA, the CDR3 is TGTGCCTGGAGCATCGGGGGATCACGTTACAATGAGCAGTTCTTC. Translating gives CAWSIGGSRYNEQFF. Complete variable domain (other parts from reference TRBV30 and TRBJ2-1): SQTIHQWPATLVQPVGSPLSLECTVEGTSNPNLYWYRQAAGRGLQLLFYSVGIGQISSEVPQNLSASRPQDRQFILSSKKLLLSDSGFYLCAWSIGGSRYNEQFFGPGTRLTVL.

This clone was recorded a few times. The chain joins TRBV6-5 to TRBJ2-3; D is tentatively TRBD1 or TRBD2 (5 bases each). V gave up 8 bases and J gave up 0 bases, with 15 bases separating them. The CDR3 consists of 15 residues. CDR1 is MNHEY and CDR2 is SVGAGI in the germline V gene. CDR3 residues: CASSGGLLSTDTQYF. CDR3 sequence (DNA): TGTGCCAGCTCTGGGGGTCTGCTAAGCACAGATACGCAGTATTTT.

Regarding this clone: Additional DNA sequences in this sample encode the identical CDR3. The gene calls are TRBV6-1 and TRBJ2-7, with TRBD2 as a possible D gene (5 bases). The CDR3 loop spans 12 amino acids. Trimming shortened V by 2 bases and J by 4 bases, and 6 bases separated the two germline ends. The V gene's germline CDR1 is MNHNS and CDR2 SASEGT. This chain's CDR3 is CASSERGYEQYF. The CDR3 DNA reads TGTGCCAGCAGTGAACGGGGTTACGAGCAGTACTTC.

This clone was seen once. The chain joins TRBV15 to TRBJ2-5, with D tentatively TRBD2 (5 bases). Trimming pared 5 bases from V and 1 base from J, leaving 14 bases between. Germline-derived CDR1 and CDR2 are LNHNV and YYDKDF (reference sequence). The CDR3 spans 15 residues. The CDR3 is CATSAYSGPQETQYF. The CDR3, as DNA: TGTGCCACCAGCGCGTACAGCGGCCCCCAAGAGACCCAGTACTTC.

The chain couples TRBV5-1 to TRBJ2-5, with D unclear. Trimming removed 0 bases from V and 10 bases from J, with 10 bases in between. Looked up from germline, CDR1 is SGHRS and CDR2 is YFSETQ. The CDR3 is 12 amino acids. The CDR3 spells CASSLAEEDQYF. The CDR3 DNA sequence: TGCGCCAGCAGCTTGGCCGAGGAAGACCAGTACTTC.

The V gene is TRBV2, the J gene TRBJ1-1, with a weak D call TRBD1 (5 bases). From germline, CDR1 is SNHLY and CDR2 FYNNEI. V was clipped by 8 bases and J by 7 bases, with 11 bases between them. The CDR3 has 11 residues. The CDR3 DNA reads as TGTGCCAGCGGGGGGATCTATGAAGCTTTCTTT. Its protein product is CASGGIYEAFF.

This clone has more than one count but fewer than ten. V and J are TRBV19 and TRBJ2-7; the D is unclear. Deletions cut 4 bases from V and 2 bases from J, with 3 bases between. CDR1 is LNHDA and CDR2 is SQIVND in the germline V gene (reference sequence). The CDR3 has 11 residues. The CDR3 region has the DNA TGTGCCAGTAGTAGCGCCTACGAGCAGTACTTC. Its translation is CASSSAYEQYF.

The chain joins TRBV5-1 to TRBJ2-2; D is possibly TRBD1 (5 bases). The germline CDR1 and CDR2 sequences are SGHRS and YFSETQ. This CDR3 contains 14 residues. V was shortened by 5 bases and J by 0 bases, with 8 bases between the two germline ends. Here the CDR3 reads CASSSTANTGELFF. The CDR3 DNA reads TGCGCCAGCAGTTCGACAGCGAACACCGGGGAGCTGTTTTTT.

This chain links TRBV7-9 with TRBJ1-1, with 7 bases lining up with TRBD1. The V gene's germline CDR1 is SEHNR and CDR2 FQNEAQ (reference sequence). This CDR3 comprises 14 residues. Unmatched junction bases numbered 6, after V lost 5 bases and J lost 3 bases. The CDR3 bases are TGTGCCAGCAGCCCCGGACAGGACTACACTGAAGCTTTCTTT. Translating gives CASSPGQDYTEAFF.

This chain links TRBV4-1 with TRBJ1-4; D gene unclear. With 0 bases removed from V and 11 bases from J, the gap between germline ends came to 13 bases. The CDR3 is made up of 14 amino acids. Germline V CDR1 and CDR2: MGHRA, YSYEKL. The CDR3 is CASSQDFPAGKLFF. In nucleotides, the CDR3 is TGCGCCAGCAGCCAAGATTTCCCCGCGGGGAAACTGTTTTTT.